The rows below give T cell receptor beta chains drawn from one sample of a study of shared clonotypes between healthy human individuals. This table comes from immunoSEQ multiplex PCR, and its TCRdb copy is limited to in-frame clones, with some not included. The sample yields a few hundred thousand clones, around 87% seen once. Source material: memory CD8+ T cells sorted from blood. The receptor source for this set is a man aged 18 to 29 in good health. Both conserved end residues are part of each CDR3. The D gene is left open where the match is weak. Expanded clones are given a class, and other clones once, few, many or no size at all.

cdr3_length	d_call	v_call	clone_size	j_call	cdr3_aa	cdr3_nt
14	TRBD2	TRBV15	-	TRBJ2-7	CATSSGTSTYEQYF	TGTGCCACCAGCAGTGGGACTAGTACCTACGAGCAGTACTTC
12	-	TRBV28	-	TRBJ2-3	CASTPGVNTQYF	TGTGCCAGCACCCCGGGAGTGAATACGCAGTATTTT
16	-	TRBV7-9	-	TRBJ2-2	CASSTRRWGNTGELFF	TGTGCCAGCAGCACTAGGCGATGGGGGAACACCGGGGAGCTGTTTTTT
14	-	TRBV5-1	-	TRBJ2-6	CASTRVPGANVLTF	TGCGCCAGCACTCGGGTCCCTGGGGCCAACGTCCTGACTTTC
16	TRBD1	TRBV4-3	-	TRBJ2-2	CASSPTLTGSAGELFF	TGCGCCAGCAGCCCGACCCTGACAGGGTCAGCCGGGGAGCTGTTTTTT
17	TRBD2	TRBV13	-	TRBJ2-1	CASSQRLAGGPHNEQFF	TGTGCCAGCAGCCAAAGACTAGCGGGAGGGCCCCACAATGAGCAGTTCTTC
15	-	TRBV6-4	-	TRBJ2-7	CASSGLRHQTYEQYF	TGTGCCAGCAGTGGCCTTAGACACCAAACCTACGAGCAGTACTTC
16	TRBD1	TRBV27	-	TRBJ2-5	CASSFTGQGSQETQYF	TGTGCCAGCAGTTTTACCGGACAGGGGTCCCAAGAGACCCAGTACTTC
13	TRBD2	TRBV29-1	-	TRBJ2-7	CSAVTSGVYEQYF	TGCAGCGCCGTGACTAGCGGGGTTTACGAGCAGTACTTC
14	-	TRBV5-1	-	TRBJ2-7	CASSSGVLSYEQYF	TGCGCCAGCAGCTCGGGAGTTTTGTCCTACGAGCAGTACTTC
17	-	TRBV4-3	-	TRBJ1-3	CASSREIPSGHGNTIYF	TGCGCCAGCAGCCGCGAGATCCCGTCTGGGCATGGAAACACCATATATTTT
13	-	TRBV11-2	-	TRBJ2-7	CASSWTLAYEQYF	TGTGCCAGCAGCTGGACCCTAGCCTACGAGCAGTACTTC
13	-	TRBV7-8	-	TRBJ2-5	CASSFWYQETQYF	TGTGCCAGCAGCTTTTGGTACCAAGAGACCCAGTACTTC
12	-	TRBV30	-	TRBJ2-5	CAWSGPRATQYF	TGTGCCTGGAGTGGCCCTAGGGCGACCCAGTACTTC
18	TRBD2	TRBV7-9	-	TRBJ2-7	CASSLGFLAGARSYEQYF	TGTGCCAGCAGCTTAGGTTTTTTGGCGGGAGCTCGCTCCTACGAGCAGTACTTC
15	-	TRBV19	once	TRBJ2-2	CASSINSPGSGELFF	TGTGCCAGTAGTATAAACTCCCCAGGGTCGGGGGAGCTGTTTTTT
13	-	TRBV11-2	-	TRBJ1-1	CASSSTGFPEAFF	TGTGCCAGCAGCTCAACAGGGTTTCCTGAAGCTTTCTTT
16	-	TRBV27	-	TRBJ2-2	CASSPDGSGVNGELFF	TGTGCCAGCAGTCCAGATGGGTCAGGGGTGAACGGGGAGCTGTTTTTT
13	-	TRBV4-1	-	TRBJ2-7	CASSQGGAYEQYF	TGCGCCAGCAGCCAAGGAGGGGCTTACGAGCAGTACTTC
12	-	TRBV10-3	once	TRBJ2-1	CAISESHNEQFF	TGTGCCATCAGTGAGTCCCACAATGAGCAGTTCTTC
15	TRBD1	TRBV6-6	-	TRBJ1-1	CASSSPGGMVTEAFF	TGTGCCAGCAGTTCACCAGGGGGCATGGTCACTGAAGCTTTCTTT
15	TRBD2	TRBV11-2	many	TRBJ2-7	CASSPPGTSSYEQYF	TGTGCCAGCAGCCCACCCGGGACTAGCTCCTACGAGCAGTACTTC
17	-	TRBV4-1	once	TRBJ1-5	CASSQVANRDSGQPQHF	TGCGCCAGCAGCCAAGTCGCAAATCGGGATTCCGGGCAGCCCCAGCATTTT
15	-	TRBV5-4	-	TRBJ1-1	CASSLRGQGHTEAFF	TGTGCCAGCAGCTTGCGGGGGCAGGGCCACACTGAAGCTTTCTTT
15	-	TRBV7-6	-	TRBJ2-1	CASSPQGFDLDEQFF	TGTGCCAGCAGCCCGCAAGGTTTCGATCTCGATGAGCAGTTCTTC
17	TRBD1	TRBV28	-	TRBJ1-1	CASSYNMEGQGNTEAFF	TGTGCCAGCAGCTATAATATGGAAGGACAGGGGAACACTGAAGCTTTCTTT
12	-	TRBV7-9	-	TRBJ2-7	CASSSGRAEQYF	TGTGCCAGCAGCTCAGGACGTGCCGAGCAGTACTTC
14	TRBD1	TRBV4-1	-	TRBJ2-3	CASSQRQGADTQYF	TGCGCCAGCAGCCAGCGACAGGGGGCAGATACGCAGTATTTT
13	-	TRBV29-1	once	TRBJ2-7	CSVVSGISYEQYF	TGCAGCGTTGTATCCGGGATCTCCTACGAGCAGTACTTC
14	-	TRBV7-3	-	TRBJ2-3	CASSLGVLTDTQYF	TGTGCCAGCAGCTTGGGCGTTCTCACAGATACGCAGTATTTT
16	-	TRBV18	-	TRBJ1-6	CASSPAGGEWNSPLHF	TGTGCCAGCTCCCCCGCCGGGGGGGAGTGGAATTCACCCCTCCACTTT
13	-	TRBV29-1	few	TRBJ2-7	CSVETSRSYEQYF	TGCAGCGTTGAGACTAGTCGATCCTACGAGCAGTACTTC
13	-	TRBV6-6	-	TRBJ2-7	CASSYSDSYEQYF	TGTGCCAGCAGTTACTCGGACAGTTACGAGCAGTACTTC
15	TRBD1	TRBV2	-	TRBJ2-5	CATNPPHRGVETQYF	TGTGCCACCAACCCCCCACACAGGGGTGTGGAGACCCAGTACTTC
14	TRBD2	TRBV7-9	few	TRBJ2-1	CASSTTSGIHEQFF	TGTGCCAGCAGCACTACTAGCGGGATCCATGAGCAGTTCTTC
13	-	TRBV11-1	-	TRBJ2-7	CASSLRDSYEQYF	TGTGCCAGCAGCTTACGGGACTCCTACGAGCAGTACTTC
18	-	TRBV10-1	-	TRBJ2-1	CASSRLRNRGPSYNEQFF	TGCGCCAGCAGTCGGTTACGCAACCGCGGGCCATCCTACAATGAGCAGTTCTTC
15	-	TRBV5-1	-	TRBJ1-1	CASSLLSGAGTEAFF	TGCGCCAGCAGCTTGCTTTCGGGGGCCGGCACTGAAGCTTTCTTT
17	TRBD1	TRBV4-1	-	TRBJ2-7	CASSQEEVWTGTYEQYF	TGCGCCAGCAGCCAAGAAGAGGTGTGGACAGGCACCTACGAGCAGTACTTC
16	-	TRBV9	-	TRBJ1-4	CASSVDEGMVVEKLFF	TGTGCCAGCAGCGTAGACGAAGGAATGGTGGTTGAAAAACTGTTTTTT
15	-	TRBV11-2	-	TRBJ2-7	CASSLPDYLSYEQYF	TGTGCCAGCAGCCTCCCGGACTATCTGTCCTACGAGCAGTACTTC
14	-	TRBV6-5	-	TRBJ2-3	CASTPLLGADTQYF	TGTGCCAGCACCCCTCTTTTGGGGGCAGATACGCAGTATTTT
13	TRBD1	TRBV19	-	TRBJ2-7	CASSWGQGLEQYF	TGTGCCAGTAGTTGGGGACAGGGGCTCGAGCAGTACTTC
14	-	TRBV6-5	-	TRBJ2-5	CASSYSSGAETQYF	TGTGCCAGCAGTTACTCGTCGGGGGCCGAGACCCAGTACTTC
13	TRBD1	TRBV27	-	TRBJ1-2	CASSRQGGNGYTF	TGTGCCAGCAGTAGACAGGGAGGTAACGGCTACACCTTC
16	-	TRBV7-8	many	TRBJ2-3	CASVYKDHGITDTQYF	TGTGCCAGCGTCTACAAGGATCACGGTATCACAGATACGCAGTATTTT
14	-	TRBV27	many	TRBJ2-1	CASSSTGAYNEQFF	TGTGCCAGCAGTTCCACCGGGGCCTACAATGAGCAGTTCTTC
10	-	TRBV6-4	once	TRBJ2-5	CASSAETQYF	TGTGCCAGCAGTGCAGAGACCCAGTACTTC
16	-	TRBV4-3	-	TRBJ2-3	CASSQDLLAGTDTQYF	TGCGCCAGCAGCCAAGATTTGCTCGCCGGCACAGATACGCAGTATTTT
17	-	TRBV28	-	TRBJ1-4	CASSFVTSGLTNEKLFF	TGTGCCAGCAGTTTCGTGACCTCAGGGTTAACTAATGAAAAACTGTTTTTT